This T cell receptor (beta chain) was sequenced during a study of blood T cell repertoires in COVID-19. CDR3 length: 18 residues. V shed 3 bases and J shed 1 base, with 21 bases lying between them. The germline V gene has CDR1 DFQATT and CDR2 SNEGSKA (reference sequence). The repertoire was sequenced with immunoSEQ multiplex PCR; TCRdb's copy has only in-frame clones and lacks some. The data hold 200,000 to 250,000 clones, with 85% observed a single time. The sample was PBMCs or T cells enriched from blood (not recorded which). The receptor was derived from a man aged 35 to 55 who had recovered from COVID-19. V usage is TRBV20-1 and J usage is TRBJ1-4; unclear D gene. CDR3 nucleotide sequence: TGCAGTGCTAGTTCGGAATTCGGACCCGGAGGAACTAATGAAAAACTGTTTTTT. Translating gives CSASSEFGPGGTNEKLFF.